The rows below give T cell receptor beta chains drawn from one sample of a study of human T cells and chemical hapten exposure. TCRdb reprocessed the RACE reads with MiXCR, giving one entry per CDR3 protein. The sample includes roughly 260,000 distinct CDR3 sequences, more than 6.5% of them seen just once. The sample was whole blood, taken in connection with sensitization to the hapten diphenylcyclopropenone (DPC). The receptors were gathered from a woman in her 40s with alopecia areata. Some clones in this sample may be carry-over from other donors' samples. Both conserved end residues are part of each CDR3. Each record gives: D gene, J gene, clone size, V gene, CDR3 protein, CDR3 DNA. D genes are given only for firm matches. Clone sizes are given selectively: once, few, many, or a class where the clone is expanded.

TRBD2,TRBJ2-3,many,TRBV20-1,CSARPGTSGYATQYF,TGCAGTGCTAGACCGGGGACTAGCGGTTATGCTACGCAGTATTTT
NA,TRBJ1-4,many,TRBV6-1,CASSDGTVNEKLFF,TGTGCCAGCAGTGACGGGACGGTGAATGAAAAACTGTTTTTT
NA,TRBJ1-2,NA,TRBV5-1,CVSRGNQGDEDGYTF,TGCGTCAGCAGAGGTAACCAGGGCGACGAGGATGGCTACACCTTC
NA,TRBJ1-2,many,TRBV20-1,CSANTLVTRVAGYTF,TGCAGTGCTAACACCTTAGTTACGAGGGTCGCTGGCTACACCTTC
TRBD2,TRBJ2-7,few,TRBV4-3,CASSQVLAGVRSEQYF,TGCGCCAGCAGCCAGGTGCTAGCGGGAGTAAGAAGCGAGCAGTACTTC
NA,TRBJ1-4,NA,TRBV3-1,CASRRGAGTNEKLFF,TGTGCCAGCAGGAGGGGGGCAGGAACTAATGAAAAACTGTTTTTT
NA,TRBJ2-1,NA,TRBV3-1,CASSQDRAKNEQFF,TGTGCCAGCAGCCAAGATAGGGCAAAAAATGAGCAGTTCTTC
NA,TRBJ1-2,many,TRBV19,CASRPVAGSNYGYTF,TGTGCCAGTAGGCCGGTGGCAGGGTCGAACTATGGCTACACCTTC
TRBD1,TRBJ1-2,NA,TRBV6-5,CASSSPGQGDYGYTF,TGTGCCAGCAGTTCCCCGGGACAGGGGGACTATGGCTACACCTTC
NA,TRBJ2-6,few,TRBV15,CATSREEEQSSGANVLTF,TGTGCCACCAGCAGAGAAGAAGAACAGTCCTCTGGGGCCAACGTCCTGACTTTC
TRBD2,TRBJ2-3,NA,TRBV19,CASRLREGGSLPDTQYF,TGTGCCAGTAGATTGAGAGAGGGCGGGAGTCTCCCAGATACGCAGTATTTT
NA,TRBJ2-1,NA,TRBV12-3/TRBV12-4,CASSLDPRGEQFF,TGTGCCAGCAGTTTAGACCCGAGGGGTGAGCAGTTCTTC
TRBD1,TRBJ2-3,NA,TRBV29-1,CSVGTGGDTQYF,TGCAGCGTGGGGACAGGGGGAGATACGCAGTATTTT
NA,TRBJ2-5,NA,TRBV7-9,CASRSVWADQETQYF,TGTGCCAGCAGGTCCGTATGGGCGGACCAAGAGACCCAGTACTTC
NA,TRBJ2-4,NA,TRBV5-5,CASSLVSARDIQYF,TGTGCCAGCAGCTTGGTTTCGGCTAGGGACATTCAGTACTTC
NA,TRBJ2-3,few,TRBV29-1,CSARDSTDTQYF,TGCAGCGCCAGGGACAGCACAGATACGCAGTATTTT
NA,TRBJ1-1,NA,TRBV20-1,CSARAHGGWGTEAFF,TGCAGTGCTAGAGCGCACGGGGGCTGGGGAACTGAAGCTTTCTTT
NA,TRBJ2-3,NA,TRBV2,CARSWDIGDTQYF,TGTGCCAGGTCCTGGGACATCGGAGATACGCAGTATTTT
NA,TRBJ2-3,NA,TRBV29-1,CGGSVGRRTDTQYF,TGCGGCGGATCAGTTGGACGCCGCACAGATACGCAGTATTTT
TRBD2,TRBJ2-7,NA,TRBV20-1,CSALRTSGNYEQYF,TGCAGTGCACTAAGGACTAGCGGGAACTACGAGCAGTACTTC
NA,TRBJ1-1,few,TRBV6-6,CASSFAQGNTEAFF,TGTGCCAGCAGTTTTGCGCAGGGGAACACTGAAGCTTTCTTT
NA,TRBJ1-5,NA,TRBV29-1,CSVMDSPNQPQHF,TGCAGCGTTATGGACAGCCCCAATCAGCCCCAGCATTTT
NA,TRBJ2-5,few,TRBV7-2,CASSLLGLRETQYF,TGTGCCAGCAGCTTGCTGGGTCTTAGGGAGACCCAGTACTTC
NA,TRBJ2-7,NA,TRBV20-1,CSASVPTYEQYF,TGCAGTGCTAGTGTCCCAACCTACGAGCAGTACTTC
NA,TRBJ1-1,many,TRBV6-2/TRBV6-3,CASSKAQGSGTEAFF,TGTGCCAGCAGTAAGGCGCAGGGGAGCGGCACTGAAGCTTTCTTT
NA,TRBJ2-1,many,TRBV29-1,CSVPSYNEQFF,TGCAGCGTGCCCTCCTACAATGAGCAGTTCTTC
NA,TRBJ1-4,many,TRBV5-1,CASSLTGLGEKLFF,TGCGCCAGCAGCCTCACGGGACTTGGGGAAAAACTGTTTTTT
NA,TRBJ2-7,few,TRBV20-1,CSANAGYGEQYF,TGCAGTGCGAACGCAGGGTACGGCGAGCAGTACTTC
TRBD2,TRBJ2-1,many,TRBV28,CASTPVGSGSPYNEQFF,TGTGCCAGCACCCCGGTCGGTAGCGGGAGTCCCTACAATGAGCAGTTCTTC
NA,TRBJ1-6,few,TRBV20-1,CSARDGSYNSPLHF,TGCAGTGCTAGAGATGGCAGCTATAATTCACCCCTCCACTTT
NA,TRBJ2-7,NA,TRBV27,CASSLRGGGTYEQYF,TGTGCCAGCAGTTTAAGAGGAGGGGGAACCTACGAGCAGTACTTC
NA,TRBJ2-1,few,TRBV20-1,CSARDRGSSSSSYNEQFF,TGCAGTGCTAGAGATCGGGGGAGTAGCTCAAGCTCCTACAATGAGCAGTTCTTC
NA,TRBJ1-5,few,TRBV6-6,CASSYGRNSNQPQHF,TGTGCCAGCAGTTACGGTAGGAATAGCAATCAGCCCCAGCATTTT
TRBD1,TRBJ1-6,few,TRBV5-1,CASSLGDRGGSPLHF,TGCGCCAGCAGCTTGGGGGACAGGGGTGGTTCACCCCTCCACTTT
NA,TRBJ1-1,NA,TRBV7-9,CASSLEGTPEAFF,TGTGCCAGCAGCTTAGAAGGGACGCCCGAAGCTTTCTTT
TRBD1,TRBJ2-3,NA,TRBV15,CATSTRDRGSTDTQYF,TGTGCCACCAGCACCCGGGACAGGGGAAGCACAGATACGCAGTATTTT
TRBD1,TRBJ1-4,NA,TRBV7-8,CASSARTGVFEKLFF,TGTGCCAGCAGCGCCCGGACAGGGGTATTTGAAAAACTGTTTTTT
NA,TRBJ1-1,few,TRBV5-1,CASKWFTGNTEAFF,TGCGCCAGCAAATGGTTCACAGGGAACACTGAAGCTTTCTTT
TRBD1,TRBJ1-1,few,TRBV20-1,CSARKGANTEAFF,TGCAGTGCTAGAAAGGGGGCGAACACTGAAGCTTTCTTT
NA,TRBJ2-7,few,TRBV12-3/TRBV12-4,CASSPLGGDEQYF,TGTGCCAGCAGCCCTTTAGGGGGAGACGAGCAGTACTTC
NA,TRBJ1-5,NA,TRBV6-2/TRBV6-3,CASSFHGSDQPQHF,TGTGCCAGCAGTTTTCATGGGAGTGACCAGCCCCAGCATTTT
NA,TRBJ1-5,once,TRBV20-1,CSASNPLPRDQPQHF,TGCAGTGCTAGTAATCCCCTCCCTAGGGATCAGCCCCAGCATTTT
NA,TRBJ1-4,NA,TRBV7-9,CASSLSARGYEKLFF,TGTGCCAGCAGCTTGTCAGCAAGAGGGTATGAAAAACTGTTTTTT
NA,TRBJ2-5,NA,TRBV6-2/TRBV6-3,CASRLDGLAAQYF,TGTGCCAGCAGATTGGACGGCTTAGCGGCCCAGTACTTC
TRBD1,TRBJ1-2,NA,TRBV12-3/TRBV12-4,CASSLARGQGYYGYTF,TGTGCCAGCAGTTTAGCCCGGGGACAGGGGTACTATGGCTACACCTTC
TRBD1,TRBJ2-7,few,TRBV6-2/TRBV6-3,CASRGQIDSYEQYF,TGTGCCAGCAGGGGACAGATCGACTCCTACGAGCAGTACTTC
NA,TRBJ2-3,many,TRBV7-2,CASSLVYGITDTQYF,TGTGCCAGCAGCCTAGTGTACGGGATCACAGATACGCAGTATTTT
TRBD2,TRBJ2-1,NA,TRBV6-2/TRBV6-3,CASRWTSPYNEQFF,TGTGCCAGCAGATGGACTAGCCCCTACAATGAGCAGTTCTTC
NA,TRBJ2-7,NA,TRBV28,CASSSSSKPGSYEQYF,TGTGCCAGCAGTTCGAGTTCAAAGCCCGGATCCTACGAGCAGTACTTC